This T cell receptor (beta chain) was found in a study of blood T cell repertoires in COVID-19. Profiled with immunoSEQ multiplex PCR; TCRdb holds only in-frame clones, not every one. Of 260,000 or so clones detected, roughly 86% appear once; the ten largest clones hold 2.5% to 3%. Individuals drawn from around 25 US areas were roughly 18 to 95 years old. CDR1 LGHNA and CDR2 YSLEER come from the germline V gene. Between the trimmed V and J ends, which lost 0 bases and 4 bases, there was a span of 16 bases. This CDR3 is 17 amino acids long. The specimen was PBMCs or T cells enriched from blood (not recorded which). The TCR was taken from a woman aged 30 to 39 with acute COVID-19. The chain employs TRBV4-3 and TRBJ1-3; D is undetermined. Here the CDR3 DNA reads TGCGCCAGCAGCCAAGAAGAAGTCGCGGGGAGAGGAAACACCATATATTTT. Translation: CASSQEEVAGRGNTIYF.